Below are 10 T cell receptor beta chains sequenced from a single sample in a study of human T cells and chemical hapten exposure. TCRdb re-called the RACE reads through MiXCR, storing one row per CDR3 protein. The data contain 30,000 to 40,000 distinct CDR3 sequences, about 12% of them singletons. Stated time point: patch test 3, about 24 weeks after DPC sensitization. Treatment described: therapeutic diphenylcyclopropenone sensitization with weekly scalp DPC. Researchers extracted total RNA from unfractionated whole blood. The sample was whole blood, taken in connection with sensitization to the hapten diphenylcyclopropenone (DPC). The receptors shown here come from a woman in her thirties or forties with alopecia areata. Some clones in this sample may be carry-over from other donors' samples.

Turning to this clonotype: This may arise from a read error, as a much more abundant clone is one base away. In nucleotides, the CDR3 is TGTACCAGCAGCCAAAGCGGGAGGGGCGAGCAGTACTTC. The encoded protein is CTSSQSGRGEQYF. The chain employs TRBV7-3 and TRBJ2-7; 10 positions agree with TRBD2. This CDR3 is 13 amino acids long. The germline V gene has CDR1 SGHTA and CDR2 FQGTGA.

V is TRBV2 and J is TRBJ2-1; 7 nucleotides agree with TRBD2. J gave up 2 bases and V 6 bases, and 4 bases lay outside the gene matches. Per germline, CDR1 SNHLY and CDR2 FYNNEI. CDR3 length: 14 amino acids. CDR3 in amino acids: CASSERGPYNEQFF. CDR3 coding DNA: TGTGCCAGCAGCGAGCGGGGCCCCTACAATGAGCAGTTCTTC.

The gene calls are TRBV9 and TRBJ2-7; 10 bases agree with TRBD2. The CDR3 runs 16 residues. V lost 0 bases to trimming and J lost 3 bases; unmatched junction nucleotides: 6. Germline loops: CDR1 SGDLS, CDR2 YYNGEE. The DNA for the CDR3 is TGTGCCAGCAGCGTAGGCAGCGGGGGGGCCTACTACGAGCAGTACTTC. It specifies CASSVGSGGAYYEQYF.

This clonotype was counted a few times. The chain is built from TRBV28 and TRBJ2-7, with 7 bases that match TRBD1. Germline lookup yields CDR1 MDHEN and CDR2 SYDVKM. The CDR3 runs to 14 residues. The ends lost 7 bases at V and 6 bases at J; junction bases unmatched: 12. The CDR3 spells CASTPGTVPFEQYF. CDR3 coding DNA: TGTGCCAGCACCCCCGGGACAGTACCATTCGAGCAGTACTTC.

The chain is built from TRBV7-7 and TRBJ1-3; D might be TRBD1 (6 bases). The germline gives CDR1 SSHAT, CDR2 FNYEAQ (reference sequence). With 4 bases removed from V and 2 bases from J, the gap between germline ends came to 9 bases. This CDR3 contains 14 residues. As DNA, the CDR3 is TGTGCCAGCAGCTCCGGACAGCCTGGAAACACCATATATTTT. It translates to CASSSGQPGNTIYF.

This clonotype was seen ten or more times. The genes are TRBV7-2 and TRBJ2-7; D not certain. Germline CDR1 reads SGHTA; CDR2 reads FQGNSA. The V gene lost 5 bases and the J gene lost 3 bases, with 11 bases spanning the gap. The CDR3 extends over 13 amino acids. The CDR3 DNA sequence: TGTGCCAGCAGCCCCCACTATAACTACGAGCAGTACTTC. Translating it yields CASSPHYNYEQYF.

This clonotype was counted at least ten times. The genes are TRBV27 and TRBJ2-1; D is undetermined. The CDR3 covers 14 residues. CDR1 is MNHEY and CDR2 is SMNVEV in the germline V gene (reference sequence). Trimming stripped 0 bases from V and 3 bases from J, with 6 bases between. This CDR3 reads CASSLSARYNEQFF. In nucleotides, the CDR3 is TGTGCCAGCAGTTTATCGGCCCGCTACAATGAGCAGTTCTTC.

This clonotype was found a few times. The genes are TRBV20-1 and TRBJ1-1, with TRBD1 matching over 9 bases. Germline V CDR1 and CDR2: DFQATT, SNEGSKA (reference sequence). The CDR3 has 12 amino acids. Losses at the gene ends were 6 bases for V and 11 bases for J; bases not matched to a gene: 10. DNA for the CDR3: TGCAGTGCAACGACAGGGGGACTGTGGGCTTTCTTT. Its translation is CSATTGGLWAFF.

This clonotype came up a few times. J is TRBJ1-1 and V is TRBV6-5; TRBD1 might be the D (6 bases). The CDR3 sequence is 16 residues long. CDR1 is MNHEY, CDR2 SVGAGI, per germline. Trimming took 2 bases from V and 0 from J, leaving 13 bases between them. In DNA, the CDR3 is TGTGCCAGCAGTTACGCACCGGACAGACTGAACACTGAAGCTTTCTTT. Translating gives CASSYAPDRLNTEAFF.

This chain links TRBV29-1 with TRBJ2-6; possibly TRBD2 for D (5 bases). Germline V lookup: CDR1 SQVTM, CDR2 ANQGSEA. The CDR3 is made up of 14 amino acids. V was cut by 4 bases and J by 0 bases, with 7 bases left in between. This CDR3 reads CSVGRDSGANVLTF. DNA of the CDR3: TGCAGCGTTGGCCGGGACTCTGGGGCCAACGTCCTGACTTTC.